The 24 T cell receptor beta chains in this list originate from one sample, sequenced in a study of T cell responses to AZD1222 COVID-19 vaccine. Produced via immunoSEQ multiplex PCR; TCRdb's table is partial and in-frame only. The data show some 110,000 clones, about 80% seen once. The sample here was peripheral blood, taken on day 0 of AZD1222 vaccination. The receptors here all came from an adult in good health.

This CDR3 reads CSVERENGYGYTF. The DNA for the CDR3 is TGCAGCGTTGAGAGGGAGAATGGCTATGGCTACACCTTC. This chain uses TRBV29-1 with TRBJ1-2; no reliable D call. The CDR3 sequence is 13 residues long. CDR1 and CDR2 (germline): SQVTM, ANQGSEA. With 3 bases removed from V and 4 bases from J, the gap between germline ends came to 12 bases. The full variable domain, rest sourced from reference TRBV29-1 and TRBJ1-2, is SAVISQKPSRDICQRGTSLTIQCQVDSQVTMMFWYRQQPGQSLTLIATANQGSEATYESGFVIDKFPISRPNLTFSTLTVSNMSPEDSSIYLCSVERENGYGYTFGSGTRLTVV.

The genes are TRBV4-2 and TRBJ2-7; D possibly corresponds to TRBD2 (6 bases). Germline V gives CDR1 LGHNA, CDR2 YNFKEQ. Trimming left V 4 bases short and J 1 base short, with 14 bases between. The CDR3 sequence is 15 residues long. The DNA for the CDR3 is TGTGCCAGCAGCCGCTCGGGGGACTCTTCCTACGAGCAGTACTTC. Protein product: CASSRSGDSSYEQYF.

This chain links TRBV12-3 or TRBV12-4 with TRBJ2-5; 7 bases fit TRBD1. This CDR3 has 12 residues. The junction had 3 bases not matched to a gene; V was cut back by 6 bases and J by 5 bases. This CDR3 is CASRKDRETQYF. CDR3 nucleotide sequence: TGTGCCAGCAGAAAGGACAGGGAGACCCAGTACTTC.

V is TRBV24-1 and J is TRBJ1-2; TRBD1 agrees at 8 bases. Germline CDR1 KGHDR, CDR2 SFDVKD. The trim removed 6 bases at V and 7 bases at J, leaving 6 bases unmatched. The CDR3 is made up of 13 amino acids. DNA of the CDR3: TGTGCCACCAGTAAGGACAGGGTGAGTGGCTACACCTTC. Translated, it gives CATSKDRVSGYTF.

The rearrangement joins TRBV7-9 to TRBJ2-1; 9 positions match TRBD2. V dropped 1 base and J dropped 4; count of bases not matched to a gene: 2. CDR3 size: 15 residues. Germline assignment: CDR1 SEHNR and CDR2 FQNEAQ (reference sequence). CDR3 amino acids: CASSLGLAVYNEQFF. In nucleotides, the CDR3 is TGTGCCAGCAGCTTAGGACTAGCGGTTTACAATGAGCAGTTCTTC.

The V gene is TRBV14, the J gene TRBJ2-7; 7 positions agree with TRBD1. J lost 3 bases, V lost 2 bases, and 7 bases had no gene match. Germline lookup yields CDR1 SGHDN and CDR2 FVKESK. The length of the CDR3 is 15 residues. This CDR3 is CASSQKGTAIYEQYF. CDR3 coding DNA: TGTGCCAGCAGCCAAAAAGGGACAGCTATCTACGAGCAGTACTTC.

The chain combines TRBV28 with TRBJ1-2, with TRBD1 matching 7 bases. This CDR3 is built from 13 residues. The germline V gene has CDR1 MDHEN and CDR2 SYDVKM. V dropped 6 bases and J dropped 6; count of bases not matched to a gene: 7. In DNA form, the CDR3 reads TGTGCCAGCAGCAACAGGGGACCTAATGGCTACACCTTC. It encodes CASSNRGPNGYTF.

V and J are TRBV15 and TRBJ1-1; D is perhaps TRBD1 (6 bases). The CDR3 covers 15 residues. Germline V gene lookup returns CDR1 LNHNV and CDR2 YYDKDF (reference sequence). Trimming stripped 3 bases from V and 3 bases from J, with 14 bases between. CDR3 region: CATSRFTGPDTEAFF. The DNA for the CDR3 is TGTGCCACCAGCAGGTTTACAGGGCCCGACACTGAAGCTTTCTTT.

The rearrangement links TRBV30 to TRBJ1-4, with TRBD1 matching over 7 bases. CDR1 and CDR2 (germline): GTSNPN, SVGIG (reference sequence). The CDR3 runs 19 residues. Losses at the gene ends were 3 bases for V and 5 bases for J; bases not matched to a gene: 21. DNA of the CDR3: TGTGCCTGGAGCCCGCTCAGGGGGAGGACGGAGGGCGCAAATGAAAAACTGTTTTTT. As protein: CAWSPLRGRTEGANEKLFF. Based on the CDR3 plus reference TRBV30 and TRBJ1-4, the full variable domain is SQTIHQWPATLVQPVGSPLSLECTVEGTSNPNLYWYRQAAGRGLQLLFYSVGIGQISSEVPQNLSASRPQDRQFILSSKKLLLSDSGFYLCAWSPLRGRTEGANEKLFFGSGTQLSVL.

The J gene is TRBJ2-7, the V gene TRBV7-2; D is uncertain. This CDR3 is 15 amino acids long. The V gene lost 1 base and the J gene lost 2 bases, with 12 bases spanning the gap. Germline V lookup: CDR1 SGHTA, CDR2 FQGNSA. CDR3 residues: CASSLEVGPPYEQYF. CDR3 nucleotide sequence: TGTGCCAGCAGCTTAGAAGTGGGTCCACCCTACGAGCAGTACTTC. Based on the CDR3 plus reference TRBV7-2 and TRBJ2-7, the full variable domain is GAGVSQSPSNKVTEKGKDVELRCDPISGHTALYWYRQSLGQGLEFLIYFQGNSAPDKSGLPSDRFSAERTGGSVSTLTIQRTQQEDSAVYLCASSLEVGPPYEQYFGPGTRLTVT.

The gene calls are TRBV7-9 and TRBJ2-7, with D tentatively TRBD2 (5 bases). V lost 4 bases and J lost 3, with 13 bases in between. The CDR3 spans 14 residues. Germline loops: CDR1 SEHNR, CDR2 FQNEAQ (reference sequence). The CDR3 here is CASSSRTRDYEQYF. CDR3 nucleotide sequence: TGTGCCAGCAGCTCCCGGACGAGGGACTACGAGCAGTACTTC.

The V gene is TRBV6-1, the J gene TRBJ1-1, with D unclear. The V gene's germline CDR1 is MNHNS and CDR2 SASEGT. Trimming pared 3 bases from V and 3 bases from J, leaving 14 bases between. CDR3 size: 15 residues. CDR3 sequence (DNA): TGTGCCAGCAGTGAGGTCACGACCGTCGACACTGAAGCTTTCTTT. This sequence encodes CASSEVTTVDTEAFF.

This clone is a singleton in its sample. V is TRBV29-1 and J is TRBJ2-3; the D is unclear. V was pared by 3 bases and J by 0 bases, with 13 bases between. This CDR3 has 15 residues. CDR1 and CDR2 from the germline V gene are SQVTM and ANQGSEA. CDR3 amino acids: CSVDLRQSSTDTQYF. The CDR3 region has the DNA TGCAGCGTTGATCTCCGGCAGTCTAGCACAGATACGCAGTATTTT.

This clone came up once. The rearrangement joins TRBV18 to TRBJ1-1, with TRBD1 as a possible D gene (6 bases). This CDR3 is built from 14 residues. Trimming left V 5 bases short and J 1 base short, with 11 bases between. The germline V gene encodes CDR1 KGHSH and CDR2 LQKENI. The CDR3 loop is CASSSTGTNTEAFF. The CDR3 DNA sequence: TGTGCCAGCTCATCGACAGGTACGAACACTGAAGCTTTCTTT. The full variable domain, with the rest looked up from reference TRBV18 and TRBJ1-1, is NAGVMQNPRHLVRRRGQEARLRCSPMKGHSHVYWYRQLPEEGLKFMVYLQKENIIDESGMPKERFSAEFPKEGPSILRIQQVVRGDSAAYFCASSSTGTNTEAFFGQGTRLTVV.

This sequence joins TRBV7-2 and TRBJ1-6; TRBD1 matches at 12 bases. The CDR3 consists of 15 residues. After removal of 5 bases from V and 10 bases from J, the junction contained 6 bases not matched to a gene. Germline V gene data show CDR1 as SGHTA and CDR2 as FQGNSA. CDR3 in amino acids: CASSGTGGLGSPLHF. CDR3 DNA sequence: TGTGCCAGCAGCGGGACAGGGGGCTTAGGATCACCCCTCCACTTT.

The chain carries TRBV19 and TRBJ1-1; D uncertain. Germline loops: CDR1 LNHDA, CDR2 SQIVND (reference sequence). V was shortened by 1 base and J by 4 bases, with 10 bases between the two germline ends. This CDR3 has 14 residues. CDR3 residues: CASSIVAGITEAFF. CDR3 bases: TGTGCCAGTAGTATAGTTGCGGGGATCACTGAAGCTTTCTTT. The full variable domain, rest sourced from reference TRBV19 and TRBJ1-1, is DGGITQSPKYLFRKEGQNVTLSCEQNLNHDAMYWYRQDPGQGLRLIYYSQIVNDFQKGDIAEGYSVSREKKESFPLTVTSAQKNPTAFYLCASSIVAGITEAFFGQGTRLTVV.

This rearrangement joins TRBV7-9 to TRBJ1-1; TRBD1 agrees at 7 bases. After removal of 5 bases from V and 10 bases from J, the junction contained 16 bases not matched to a gene. Germline lookup yields CDR1 SEHNR and CDR2 FQNEAQ (reference sequence). The CDR3 consists of 15 residues. The DNA for the CDR3 is TGTGCCAGCAGCCGACAGGTCCAGGGGGGGAGTGGAGCTTTCTTT. Translated: CASSRQVQGGSGAFF. Combining the CDR3 with reference TRBV7-9 and TRBJ1-1 gives the whole variable domain DTGVSQNPRHKITKRGQNVTFRCDPISEHNRLYWYRQTLGQGPEFLTYFQNEAQLEKSRLLSDRFSAERPKGSFSTLEIQRTEQGDSAMYLCASSRQVQGGSGAFFGQGTRLTVV.

The CDR3 protein is CASSPQGASALEAFF. CDR3 DNA sequence: TGTGCCAGCTCACCACAGGGGGCTTCGGCACTTGAAGCTTTCTTT. This chain uses TRBV18 with TRBJ1-1, with 7 bases identical to TRBD1. The CDR3 runs to 15 residues. Germline values: CDR1 KGHSH, CDR2 LQKENI. J gave up 7 bases and V 1 base, and 9 bases lay outside the gene matches.

The rearrangement joins TRBV11-2 to TRBJ2-5; no clear D. The germline CDR1 and CDR2 sequences are SGHAT and FQNNGV. There are 12 residues in the CDR3. Trimming left V 2 bases short and J 9 bases short, with 10 bases between. The CDR3 nucleotides are TGTGCCAGCAGCTTATCGAGTGGGGCCCAGTACTTC. This translates into CASSLSSGAQYF.

V is TRBV2 and J is TRBJ2-1, with a weak D call TRBD2 (5 bases). This CDR3 region has 15 residues. Germline lookup yields CDR1 SNHLY and CDR2 FYNNEI. V lost 6 bases, J lost 0 bases, and 12 bases lay in between. Here the CDR3 reads CASREDGSSYNEQFF. CDR3 nucleotide sequence: TGTGCCAGCAGGGAGGACGGAAGCTCCTACAATGAGCAGTTCTTC.

V and J are TRBV19 and TRBJ1-5; D remains unclear. Germline CDR1 is LNHDA and CDR2 is SQIVND (reference sequence). This CDR3 is 15 amino acids long. Trimming took off 1 base at V and 7 bases at J, with 14 bases between the two ends. The CDR3 sequence is CASSIGDRGKQPQHF. The CDR3, as DNA: TGTGCCAGTAGTATAGGTGACCGGGGAAAACAGCCCCAGCATTTT.

The J gene is TRBJ1-2, the V gene TRBV6-5; tentative D call: TRBD1 (5 bases). V dropped 5 bases and J dropped 6 bases, with 19 bases sitting between them. Germline CDR1 is MNHEY and CDR2 is SVGAGI. CDR3 size: 15 residues. The CDR3: CASSLLGRGVNGYTF. CDR3 nucleotide sequence: TGTGCCAGCAGTCTCCTGGGACGGGGCGTGAATGGCTACACCTTC.

This chain connects TRBV9 to TRBJ2-5; D might be TRBD1 or TRBD2, each matching 6 bases. The V gene lost 5 bases and the J gene lost 1 base, with 12 bases spanning the gap. Germline CDR1 SGDLS, CDR2 YYNGEE. There are 14 residues in the CDR3. CDR3 sequence: CASSEGGSQETQYF. The CDR3 nucleotides are TGTGCCAGCAGTGAGGGGGGCAGCCAAGAGACCCAGTACTTC.

The chain links TRBV7-2 to TRBJ1-5; D call uncertain. V lost 1 base and J 7 bases, leaving 11 bases between the germline ends. CDR3 length equals 14 residues. Germline CDR1 and CDR2: SGHTA and FQGNSA. The CDR3 nucleotides are TGTGCCAGCAGCTTAGGAGGGAGCCCCCAGCCCCAGCATTTT. This gives the protein CASSLGGSPQPQHF. Full variable domain (missing parts from reference TRBV7-2 and TRBJ1-5): GAGVSQSPSNKVTEKGKDVELRCDPISGHTALYWYRQSLGQGLEFLIYFQGNSAPDKSGLPSDRFSAERTGGSVSTLTIQRTQQEDSAVYLCASSLGGSPQPQHFGDGTRLSIL.